This record covers a single T cell receptor beta chain. Here immunoSEQ multiplex PCR was the method, and the copy in TCRdb shows in-frame clones only, minus some. The data hold under 200,000 clones, with around four fifths observed a single time. The data originate from a study of blood T cell repertoires in COVID-19. The CDR3 loop spans 16 amino acids. From germline, CDR1 is MNHEY and CDR2 SVGEGT. Trimming took 6 bases from V and 2 from J, leaving 17 bases between them. The sample taken for sequencing was peripheral blood. This sequence originates from a man in his 70s with acute or convalescent COVID-19. This rearrangement joins TRBV6-2 or TRBV6-3 to TRBJ2-1; perhaps TRBD2 as D (6 bases). CDR3 in DNA: TGTGCCAGCAGCCCATTTCTGGCTAGCGCCTACAATGAGCAGTTCTTC. Protein product: CASSPFLASAYNEQFF.